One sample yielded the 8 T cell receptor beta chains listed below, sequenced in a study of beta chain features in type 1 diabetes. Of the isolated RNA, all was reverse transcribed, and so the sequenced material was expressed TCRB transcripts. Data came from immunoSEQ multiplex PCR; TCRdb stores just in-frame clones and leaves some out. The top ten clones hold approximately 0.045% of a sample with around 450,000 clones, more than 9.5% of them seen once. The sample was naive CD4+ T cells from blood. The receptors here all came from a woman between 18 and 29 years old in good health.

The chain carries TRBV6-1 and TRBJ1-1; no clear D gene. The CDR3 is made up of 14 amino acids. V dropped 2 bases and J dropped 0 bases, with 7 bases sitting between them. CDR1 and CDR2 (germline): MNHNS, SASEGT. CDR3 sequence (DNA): TGTGCCAGCAGTGAACATCGAGTGAACACTGAAGCTTTCTTT. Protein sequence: CASSEHRVNTEAFF.

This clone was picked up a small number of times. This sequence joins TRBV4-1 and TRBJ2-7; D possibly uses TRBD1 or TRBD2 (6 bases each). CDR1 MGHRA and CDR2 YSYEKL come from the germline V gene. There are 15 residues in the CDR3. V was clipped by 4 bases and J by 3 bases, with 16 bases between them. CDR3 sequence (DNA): TGCGCCAGCAGCCTTGAGATCGGGGGCGGCTACGAGCAGTACGTC. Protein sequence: CASSLEIGGGYEQYV.

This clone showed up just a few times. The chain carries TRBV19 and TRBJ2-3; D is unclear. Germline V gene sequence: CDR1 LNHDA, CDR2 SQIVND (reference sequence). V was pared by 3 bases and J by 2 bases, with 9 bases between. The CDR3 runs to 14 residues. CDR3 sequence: CASSIPAFTDTQYF. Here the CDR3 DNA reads TGTGCCAGTAGTATCCCAGCTTTCACAGATACGCAGTATTTT.

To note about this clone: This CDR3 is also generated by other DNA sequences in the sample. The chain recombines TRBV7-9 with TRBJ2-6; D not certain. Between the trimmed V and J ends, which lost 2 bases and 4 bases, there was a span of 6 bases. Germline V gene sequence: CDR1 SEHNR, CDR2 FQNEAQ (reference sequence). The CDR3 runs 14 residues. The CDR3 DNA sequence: TGTGCCAGCAGCTTAACTTCCGGGGCCAACGTCCTGACTTTC. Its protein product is CASSLTSGANVLTF.

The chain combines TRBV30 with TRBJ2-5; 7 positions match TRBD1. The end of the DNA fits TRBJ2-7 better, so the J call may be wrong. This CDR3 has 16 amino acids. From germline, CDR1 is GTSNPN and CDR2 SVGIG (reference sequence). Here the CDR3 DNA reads TGTGCCTGGAGTTCTGGTTGGGACAGCGAGTCCTACGAGCAGTACTTC. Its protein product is CAWSSGWDSESYEQYF.

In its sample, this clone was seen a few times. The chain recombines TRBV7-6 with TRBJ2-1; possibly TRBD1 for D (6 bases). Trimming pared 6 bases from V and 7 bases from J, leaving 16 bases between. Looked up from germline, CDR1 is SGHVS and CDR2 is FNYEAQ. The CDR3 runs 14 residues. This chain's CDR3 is CASSLPGHRNEQFF. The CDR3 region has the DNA TGTGCCAGCAGTTTGCCGGGACATAGAAATGAGCAGTTCTTC.

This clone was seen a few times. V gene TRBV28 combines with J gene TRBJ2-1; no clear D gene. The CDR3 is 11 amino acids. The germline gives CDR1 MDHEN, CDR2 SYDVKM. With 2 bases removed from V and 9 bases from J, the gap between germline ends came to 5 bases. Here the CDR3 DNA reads TGTGCCAGCAGTTTAATTCGTGAGCAGTTCTTC. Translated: CASSLIREQFF.

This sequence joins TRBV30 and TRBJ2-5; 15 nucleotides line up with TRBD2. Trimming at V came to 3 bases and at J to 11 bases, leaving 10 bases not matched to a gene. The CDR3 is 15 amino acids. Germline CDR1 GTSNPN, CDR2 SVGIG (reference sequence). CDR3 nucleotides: TGTGCCTGGAGCAGACCGGGACTAGCGGGAGGTGAGCAGTACTTC. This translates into CAWSRPGLAGGEQYF.